Listed here are 20 T cell receptor beta chains from one sample, sequenced in a study of T cell changes during pregnancy in multiple sclerosis (dated by TCRdb to the late 2010s). The method behind the library was the immunoSEQ multiplex PCR assay. TCRdb mirrors the immuneACCESS table, restricted to in-frame sequences. Some clones are absent from its copies; in checked studies, under half trace to an unresolved V gene, and the reason for the others is unknown. Across this sample there are 50,000 or so clones, with nearly 95% seen only once. The ten most abundant clones make up approximately 0.27% of the sample. The source was CD4+ T cells from peripheral blood mononuclear cells, collected in the second trimester of pregnancy. Receptors were obtained from a female donor with multiple sclerosis, enrolled in a pregnancy study.

The chain uses TRBV9 and TRBJ2-1, with D perhaps TRBD2 (5 bases). This CDR3 is 15 amino acids long. V lost 3 bases and J lost 10, with 20 bases in between. Germline CDR1 SGDLS, CDR2 YYNGEE. The CDR3 nucleotides read TGTGCCAGCAGCGGAGGGCGGGCCCCGGTGGAGGAGCAGTTCTTC. Amino acids: CASSGGRAPVEEQFF.

V gene TRBV4-1 combines with J gene TRBJ2-1; TRBD2 agrees at 10 bases. The ends lost 2 bases at V and 0 bases at J; junction bases unmatched: 7. The CDR3 is 18 amino acids. The germline gives CDR1 MGHRA, CDR2 YSYEKL. CDR3 sequence reads: CASSQWLAGAGSYNEQFF. The DNA for the CDR3 is TGCGCCAGCAGCCAATGGCTAGCGGGGGCCGGCTCCTACAATGAGCAGTTCTTC.

The chain employs TRBV18 and TRBJ2-7; possibly TRBD2 for D (6 bases). Germline CDR1 and CDR2: KGHSH and LQKENI. Trimming pared 2 bases from V and 4 bases from J, leaving 27 bases between. The CDR3 is 19 amino acids. CDR3 region: CASSPGSRDSSQSPYEQYF. The CDR3 nucleotides are TGTGCCAGCTCACCAGGTAGCAGGGACTCTTCTCAAAGCCCATACGAGCAGTACTTC.

This clone was observed a few times. The chain couples TRBV7-9 to TRBJ1-5; D unresolved. The CDR3 totals 14 residues. The V gene's germline CDR1 is SEHNR and CDR2 FQNEAQ (reference sequence). The V and J ends lost 2 bases and 0 bases respectively, with 5 bases between them. The CDR3 nucleotides are TGTGCCAGCAGCTTATCACATAGCAATCAGCCCCAGCATTTT. This sequence encodes CASSLSHSNQPQHF.

V and J are TRBV4-1 and TRBJ1-4; 9 positions match TRBD1. CDR3 length equals 15 residues. Germline V lookup: CDR1 MGHRA, CDR2 YSYEKL. Trimming cost V 4 bases and J 6 bases; bases outside gene matches: 6. The CDR3, as DNA: TGCGCCAGCAGCCGGGGACAGGGACTGGATGAAAAACTGTTTTTT. As protein: CASSRGQGLDEKLFF.

CDR3 residues: CASSPPTRDRGYEQYF. The CDR3 region has the DNA TGTGCCAGCTCACCACCTACTAGGGACAGGGGCTACGAGCAGTACTTC. The chain links TRBV18 to TRBJ2-7; 10 bases line up with TRBD1. There are 16 residues in the CDR3. Germline V gene data show CDR1 as KGHSH and CDR2 as LQKENI. The J segment lost 3 bases and the V segment lost 0 bases, leaving 5 bases of the junction unmatched.

This clone is a singleton in its sample. This CDR3 is CASRGQGSSYGYTF. CDR3 DNA: TGTGCCAGCCGCGGACAGGGGTCCTCCTATGGCTACACCTTC. The chain combines TRBV27 with TRBJ1-2, with 9 bases that match TRBD1. The J segment lost 4 bases and the V segment lost 8 bases, leaving 8 bases of the junction unmatched. CDR1 MNHEY and CDR2 SMNVEV come from the germline V gene (reference sequence). The CDR3 is made up of 14 amino acids.

The chain combines TRBV6-6 with TRBJ1-6; D is ambiguous. Germline loops: CDR1 MNHNY, CDR2 SVGAGI (reference sequence). V gave up 2 bases and J gave up 5 bases, with 10 bases separating them. This CDR3 is 15 amino acids long. CDR3 DNA sequence: TGTGCCAGCAGTTACGGGCAGGTTAATAATTCACCCCTCCACTTT. Its translation is CASSYGQVNNSPLHF.

This clone was seen just once. One end of the junction fails to match germline, which may point to a read error. V gene TRBV4-2 combines with J gene TRBJ2-7; D may be TRBD1 (5 bases). The CDR3 loop spans 11 amino acids. Germline assignment: CDR1 LGHNA and CDR2 YNFKEQ. The CDR3 protein is CASSQGGVLNF. The CDR3 DNA is TGTGCCAGCAGCCAAGGGGGCGTGCTAAACTTC.

This rearrangement joins TRBV30 to TRBJ2-2; 12 nucleotides match TRBD2. CDR1 is GTSNPN, CDR2 SVGIG, per germline (reference sequence). Germline trimming cut 3 bases from V and 4 bases from J; bases unmatched to any gene: 3. The CDR3 contains 15 residues. The CDR3 is CAWRRTSGTTGELFF. The CDR3 DNA is TGTGCCTGGAGACGGACTAGCGGGACCACCGGGGAGCTGTTTTTT.

The V call is TRBV9, the J call TRBJ2-3; 11 bases line up with TRBD2. CDR1 is SGDLS, CDR2 YYNGEE, per germline. CDR3 length: 15 amino acids. The trim removed 2 bases at V and 5 bases at J, leaving 4 bases unmatched. CDR3 region: CASSVTSGVGDTQYF. The CDR3 region has the DNA TGTGCCAGCAGCGTGACTAGCGGGGTGGGAGATACGCAGTATTTT.

This chain joins TRBV4-2 and TRBJ2-1; 16 nucleotides line up with TRBD2. The germline CDR1 and CDR2 sequences are LGHNA and YNFKEQ. The CDR3 spans 23 residues. V was pared by 3 bases and J by 0 bases, with 17 bases of the junction left unmatched. As DNA, the CDR3 is TGTGCCAGCAGCCAGGCCGGGACTAGCGGGGGGGTAAAGCGTTTGAGCTCCTACAATGAGCAGTTCTTC. Encoded protein: CASSQAGTSGGVKRLSSYNEQFF.

This sequence joins TRBV5-4 and TRBJ2-5, with 8 positions matching TRBD1. Trimming removed 4 bases from V and 5 bases from J; junction bases left unmatched: 4. CDR3 length: 13 amino acids. The germline V gene encodes CDR1 SGHNT and CDR2 YYREEE (reference sequence). The CDR3 nucleotides are TGTGCCAGCAGCCTGCAGGGGGCCGAGACCCAGTACTTC. Its translation: CASSLQGAETQYF.

V and J are TRBV7-8 and TRBJ1-6; no reliable D call. Germline CDR1 is SGHVS and CDR2 is FQNEAQ. V dropped 0 bases and J dropped 0 bases, with 9 bases sitting between them. CDR3 size: 17 residues. CDR3 loop: CASSLALGSSYNSPLHF. The CDR3 coding sequence is TGTGCCAGCAGCTTAGCGCTGGGCAGCTCCTATAATTCACCCCTCCACTTT. The variable domain in full, completed from reference TRBV7-8 and TRBJ1-6, reads GAGVSQSPRYKVAKRGQDVALRCDPISGHVSLFWYQQALGQGPEFLTYFQNEAQLDKSGLPSDRFFAERPEGSVSTLKIQRTQQEDSAVYLCASSLALGSSYNSPLHFGNGTRLTVT.

This sequence joins TRBV5-1 and TRBJ1-2, with D possibly matching TRBD1 (5 bases). Germline V CDR1 and CDR2: SGHRS, YFSETQ. The V and J ends lost 0 bases and 6 bases respectively, with 18 bases between them. CDR3 length: 16 residues. CDR3 sequence (DNA): TGCGCCAGCAGCTTGGCCCGGGATTGGGGGGATGATGGCTACACCTTC. Translating gives CASSLARDWGDDGYTF.

The V gene is TRBV7-2, the J gene TRBJ1-2; the D is unclear. The length of the CDR3 is 15 residues. Looked up from germline, CDR1 is SGHTA and CDR2 is FQGNSA. Trimming pared 0 bases from V and 3 bases from J, leaving 11 bases between. The DNA of the CDR3 is TGTGCCAGCAGCTTAGCGTCTTCAGAACACTATGGCTACACCTTC. Its protein product is CASSLASSEHYGYTF.

This chain links TRBV19 with TRBJ1-2; D call uncertain. CDR1 is LNHDA, CDR2 SQIVND, per germline (reference sequence). The CDR3 covers 14 residues. V lost 6 bases, J lost 8 bases, and 19 bases lay in between. The CDR3 DNA sequence: TGTGCCAGTAGGAGCCGAACCGATTTGCTGGGCTACACCTTC. Amino acids: CASRSRTDLLGYTF.

This chain links TRBV6-5 with TRBJ1-1; a weak D match, TRBD1 (6 bases). This CDR3 region has 14 residues. Looked up from germline, CDR1 is MNHEY and CDR2 is SVGAGI. The germline V and J ends were trimmed by 4 bases and 10 bases, with 19 bases remaining between them. In nucleotides, the CDR3 is TGTGCCAGCAGTTTGTCTCCTGGGGGCCTCGGAGCTTTCTTT. Its translation: CASSLSPGGLGAFF.

The chain couples TRBV5-4 to TRBJ1-6; D is uncertain. Germline values: CDR1 SGHNT, CDR2 YYREEE (reference sequence). Trimming cost V 0 bases and J 11 bases, with 18 bases left between them. CDR3 size: 16 residues. CDR3 DNA: TGTGCCAGCAGCTTGGCCGAGGGCACACAACGAACACCCCTCCACTTT. Translation: CASSLAEGTQRTPLHF.

The rearrangement links TRBV6-1 to TRBJ2-7, with D perhaps matching TRBD1 (5 bases). Trimming left V 4 bases short and J 3 bases short, with 22 bases between. This CDR3 contains 17 residues. Germline assignment: CDR1 MNHNS and CDR2 SASEGT. The chain's CDR3 is CASSAPIEQGSHYEQYF. Here the CDR3 DNA reads TGTGCCAGCAGTGCCCCAATCGAGCAGGGTTCCCACTACGAGCAGTACTTC.